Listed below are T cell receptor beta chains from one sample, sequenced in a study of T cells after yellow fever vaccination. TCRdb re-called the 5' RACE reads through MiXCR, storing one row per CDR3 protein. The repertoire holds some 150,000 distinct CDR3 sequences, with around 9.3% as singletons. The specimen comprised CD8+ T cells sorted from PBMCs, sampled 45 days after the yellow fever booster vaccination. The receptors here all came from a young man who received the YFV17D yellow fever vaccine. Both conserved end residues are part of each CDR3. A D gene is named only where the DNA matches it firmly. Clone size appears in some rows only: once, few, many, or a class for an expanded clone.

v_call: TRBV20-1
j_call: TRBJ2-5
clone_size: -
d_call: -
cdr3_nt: TGCAGTGCCAAGGAAGGCAACAGCCTGGGGGAGACCCAGTACTTC
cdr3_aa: CSAKEGNSLGETQYF

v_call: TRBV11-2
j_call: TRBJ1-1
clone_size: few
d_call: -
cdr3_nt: TGTGCCAGCACCGAGACAGGTTGGACTGAAGCTTTCTTT
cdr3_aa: CASTETGWTEAFF

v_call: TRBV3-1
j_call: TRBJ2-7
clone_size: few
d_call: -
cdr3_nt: TGTGCCAGCAGCCAACTTGGAGGGGGCATAGACGAGCAGTACTTC
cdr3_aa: CASSQLGGGIDEQYF

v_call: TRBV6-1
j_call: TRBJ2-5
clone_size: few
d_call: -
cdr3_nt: TGTGCCAGCAGTCACACGGGACAAATAGAGACCCAGTACTTC
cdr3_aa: CASSHTGQIETQYF

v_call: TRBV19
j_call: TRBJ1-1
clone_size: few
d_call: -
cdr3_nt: TGTGCCAGTAGTCCCCAGGGTGGTATGAACACTGAAGCTTTCTTT
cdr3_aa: CASSPQGGMNTEAFF

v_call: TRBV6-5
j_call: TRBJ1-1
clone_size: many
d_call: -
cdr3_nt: TGTGCCAGCAGCCTCGGGGTCGGGACAGAAGCTTTCTTT
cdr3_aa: CASSLGVGTEAFF

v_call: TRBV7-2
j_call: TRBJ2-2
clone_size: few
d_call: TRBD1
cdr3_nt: TGTGCCAGCAGCTTAGCGGCCGGGACAGAGAACACCGGGGAGCTGTTTTTT
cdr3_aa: CASSLAAGTENTGELFF

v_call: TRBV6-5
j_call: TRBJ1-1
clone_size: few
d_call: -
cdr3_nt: TGTGCCAGCAGCTTAGGGCCCGGGGGGCACCCTGAAGCTTTCTTT
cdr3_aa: CASSLGPGGHPEAFF

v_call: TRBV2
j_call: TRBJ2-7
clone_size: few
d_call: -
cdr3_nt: TGTGCCAGCACCGTTGGGACCACTTCCTACGAGCAGTACTTC
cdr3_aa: CASTVGTTSYEQYF

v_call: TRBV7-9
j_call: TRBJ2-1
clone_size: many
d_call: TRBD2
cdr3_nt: TGTGCCAGCAGTTCTAGCGGGGGGGCTAATGAGCAGTTCTTC
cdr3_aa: CASSSSGGANEQFF

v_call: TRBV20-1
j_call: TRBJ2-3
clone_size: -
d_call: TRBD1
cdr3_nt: TGCAGTGCCCGGAGGGGGACAGGGGGGGTCGGAGATACGCAGTATTTT
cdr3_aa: CSARRGTGGVGDTQYF

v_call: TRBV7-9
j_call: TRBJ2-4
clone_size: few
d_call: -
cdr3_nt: TGTGCCAGCAGCGGGTGGACACTCGCCGGGGCCGACGGACTGAACATTCAGTACTTC
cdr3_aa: CASSGWTLAGADGLNIQYF

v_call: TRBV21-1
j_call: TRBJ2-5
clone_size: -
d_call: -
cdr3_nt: TGTGCCAGCAGCAAAGTTCAGAGCGGGGACCCAGGGGAGACCCAGTACTTC
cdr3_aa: CASSKVQSGDPGETQYF

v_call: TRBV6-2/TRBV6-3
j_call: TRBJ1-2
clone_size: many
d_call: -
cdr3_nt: TGTGCCAGCAGTTATCCAGGCTACACCTTC
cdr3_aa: CASSYPGYTF

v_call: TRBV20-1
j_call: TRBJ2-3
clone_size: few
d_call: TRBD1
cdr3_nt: TGCAGTGCTAGAGATGGGACAGAAGACCGCACAGATACGCAGTATTTT
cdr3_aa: CSARDGTEDRTDTQYF

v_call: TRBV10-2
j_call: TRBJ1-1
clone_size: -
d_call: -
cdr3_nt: TGCGCCAGCAGTGACCCCGGGGCCATTGAAGCTTTCTTT
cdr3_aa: CASSDPGAIEAFF

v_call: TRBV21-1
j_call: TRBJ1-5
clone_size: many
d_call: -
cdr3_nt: TGTGCCAGGTCCAATCAGCCCCAGCATTTT
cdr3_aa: CARSNQPQHF

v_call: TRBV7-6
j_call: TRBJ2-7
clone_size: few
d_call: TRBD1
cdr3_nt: TGTGCCAGCAGCTTACGGGACAGGGGGTTAATGGACGAGCAGTACTTC
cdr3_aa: CASSLRDRGLMDEQYF

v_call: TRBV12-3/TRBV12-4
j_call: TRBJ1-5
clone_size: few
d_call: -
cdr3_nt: TGTGCCAGCAGCCGGAGGGGAGTTCAGCCCCAGCATTTT
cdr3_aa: CASSRRGVQPQHF

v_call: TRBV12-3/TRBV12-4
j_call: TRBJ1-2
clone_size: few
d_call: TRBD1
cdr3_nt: TGTGCCAGCAGTCGCCTGGGACAGGGGGGCTATGGCTACACCTTC
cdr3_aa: CASSRLGQGGYGYTF

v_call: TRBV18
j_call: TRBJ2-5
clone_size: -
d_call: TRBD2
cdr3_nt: TGTGCCAGCTCACTTGGGACTAACCAAGAGACCCAGTACTTC
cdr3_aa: CASSLGTNQETQYF

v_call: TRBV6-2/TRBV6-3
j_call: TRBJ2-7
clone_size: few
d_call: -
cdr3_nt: TGTGCCAGCAGGGCCCGGACCTACGAGCAGTACTTC
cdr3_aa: CASRARTYEQYF

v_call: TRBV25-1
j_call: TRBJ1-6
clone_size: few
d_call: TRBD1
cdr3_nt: TGTGCCAGCAGAAAACAGGGGGCTAATAATTCACCCCTCCACTTT
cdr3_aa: CASRKQGANNSPLHF

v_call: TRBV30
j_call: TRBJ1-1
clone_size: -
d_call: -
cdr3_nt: TGTGCCTGGAGTCCAGGGACTGAAGCTTTCTTT
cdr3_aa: CAWSPGTEAFF

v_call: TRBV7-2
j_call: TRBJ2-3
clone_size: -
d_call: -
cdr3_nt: TGTGCCAGCAGCCTAGACCGTTTCACAGATACGCAGTATTTT
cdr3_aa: CASSLDRFTDTQYF

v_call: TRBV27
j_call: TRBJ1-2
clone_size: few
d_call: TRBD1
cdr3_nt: TGTGCCAGCAGCTCCTCCGGGACAGGGACCAGAACTAACTATGGCTACACCTTC
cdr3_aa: CASSSSGTGTRTNYGYTF